The clone carrying this TCR beta chain occurred a few times. Its antigen is currently unknown. This sample is drawn from a study of cytomegalovirus exposure and HLA in healthy donors. Trimming removed 4 bases from V and 4 bases from J; junction bases left unmatched: 7. CDR3 length: 14 amino acids. Per germline, CDR1 SQVTM and CDR2 ANQGSEA. 60 Vbeta and 13 Jbeta primers were used in PCR. Produced via immunoSEQ multiplex PCR; TCRdb's table is partial and in-frame only. The table has 100,000 to 120,000 clones, around four fifths seen once. Study findings and constraints: When a later analysis compared HLA-associated TCR beta chains with equally common others, the HLA-associated chains turned out to be more clonally expanded and to have lower generation probabilities.

The genes are TRBV29-1 and TRBJ1-2, with TRBD1 matching over 9 bases. The sample was PBMCs. This sequence originates from a woman aged 60-70 years in good health and CMV-seropositive. The CDR3 loop is CSVATGGLGYGYTF. The CDR3 DNA sequence: TGCAGCGTTGCAACAGGGGGCCTAGGCTATGGCTACACCTTC. Variable domain in full (rest from reference TRBV29-1 and TRBJ1-2): SAVISQKPSRDICQRGTSLTIQCQVDSQVTMMFWYRQQPGQSLTLIATANQGSEATYESGFVIDKFPISRPNLTFSTLTVSNMSPEDSSIYLCSVATGGLGYGYTFGSGTRLTVV.